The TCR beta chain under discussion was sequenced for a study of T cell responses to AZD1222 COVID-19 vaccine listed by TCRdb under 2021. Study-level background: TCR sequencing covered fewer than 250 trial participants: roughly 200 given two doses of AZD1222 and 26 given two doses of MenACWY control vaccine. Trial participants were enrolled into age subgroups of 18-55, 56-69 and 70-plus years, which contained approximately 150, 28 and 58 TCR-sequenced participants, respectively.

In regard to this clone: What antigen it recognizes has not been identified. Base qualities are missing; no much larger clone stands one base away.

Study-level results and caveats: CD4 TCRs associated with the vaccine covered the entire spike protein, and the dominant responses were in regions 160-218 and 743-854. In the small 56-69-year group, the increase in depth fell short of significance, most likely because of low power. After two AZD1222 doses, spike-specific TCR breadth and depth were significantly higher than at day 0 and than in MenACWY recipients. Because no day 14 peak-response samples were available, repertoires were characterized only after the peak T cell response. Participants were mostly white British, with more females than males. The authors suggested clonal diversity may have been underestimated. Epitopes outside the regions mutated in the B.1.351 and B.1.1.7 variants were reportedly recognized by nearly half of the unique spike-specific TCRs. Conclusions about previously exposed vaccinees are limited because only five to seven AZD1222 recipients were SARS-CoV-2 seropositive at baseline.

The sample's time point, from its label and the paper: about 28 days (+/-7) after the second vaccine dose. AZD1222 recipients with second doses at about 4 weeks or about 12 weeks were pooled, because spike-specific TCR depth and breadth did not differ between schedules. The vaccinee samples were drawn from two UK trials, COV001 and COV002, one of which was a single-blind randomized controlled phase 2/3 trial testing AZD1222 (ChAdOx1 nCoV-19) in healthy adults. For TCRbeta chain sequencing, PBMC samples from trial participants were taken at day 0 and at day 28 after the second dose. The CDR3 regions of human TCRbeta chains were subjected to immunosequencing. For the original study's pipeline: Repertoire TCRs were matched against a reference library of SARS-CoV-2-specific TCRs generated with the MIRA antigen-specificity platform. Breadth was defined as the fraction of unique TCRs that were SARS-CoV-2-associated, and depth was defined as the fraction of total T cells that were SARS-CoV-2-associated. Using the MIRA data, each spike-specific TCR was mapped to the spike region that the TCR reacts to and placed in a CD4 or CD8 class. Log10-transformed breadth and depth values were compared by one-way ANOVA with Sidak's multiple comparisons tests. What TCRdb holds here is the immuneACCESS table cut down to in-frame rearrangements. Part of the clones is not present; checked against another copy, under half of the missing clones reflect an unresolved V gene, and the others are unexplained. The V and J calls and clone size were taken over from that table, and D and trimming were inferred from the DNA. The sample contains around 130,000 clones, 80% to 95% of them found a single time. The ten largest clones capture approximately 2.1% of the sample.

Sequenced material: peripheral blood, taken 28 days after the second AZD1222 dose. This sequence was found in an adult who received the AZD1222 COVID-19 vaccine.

CDR3 loop: CAISSSGVSDTQYF. In nucleotide form, the sequence is TGTGCCATCAGTTCTAGCGGGGTCTCGGATACGCAGTATTTT. Recombination linked TRBV10-3 to TRBJ2-3; 9 junctional bases match TRBD2. The germline V gene sets CDR1 to ENHRY and CDR2 to SYGVKD. The CDR3 covers 14 residues, taking in both the cysteine and the phenylalanine. Only CDR3 DNA remains: 42 bases, in frame from the first base. Germline trimming: 5 bases from V, 6 bases from J; junction bases outside gene matches: 6.